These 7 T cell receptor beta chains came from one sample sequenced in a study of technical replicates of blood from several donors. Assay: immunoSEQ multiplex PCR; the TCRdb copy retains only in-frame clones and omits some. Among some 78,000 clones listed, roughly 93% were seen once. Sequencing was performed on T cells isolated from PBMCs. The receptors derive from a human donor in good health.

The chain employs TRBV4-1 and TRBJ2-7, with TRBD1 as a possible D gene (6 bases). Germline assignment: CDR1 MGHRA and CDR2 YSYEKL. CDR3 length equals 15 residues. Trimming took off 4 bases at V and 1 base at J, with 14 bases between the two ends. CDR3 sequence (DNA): TGCGCCAGCAGCCCAGGTGAGGGACAATCCTACGAGCAGTACTTC. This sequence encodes CASSPGEGQSYEQYF.

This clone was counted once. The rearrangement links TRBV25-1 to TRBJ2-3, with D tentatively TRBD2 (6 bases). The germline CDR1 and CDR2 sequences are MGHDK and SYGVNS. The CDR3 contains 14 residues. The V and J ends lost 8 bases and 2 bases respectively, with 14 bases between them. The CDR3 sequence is CASGDGGDTDTQYF. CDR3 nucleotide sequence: TGTGCCAGCGGGGACGGCGGGGACACAGATACGCAGTATTTT.

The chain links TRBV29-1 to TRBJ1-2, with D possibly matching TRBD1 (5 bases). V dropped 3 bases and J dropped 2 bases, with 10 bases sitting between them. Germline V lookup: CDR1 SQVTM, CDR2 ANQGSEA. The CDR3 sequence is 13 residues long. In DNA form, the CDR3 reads TGCAGCGTTGACAGGGTCAGGAACTATGGCTACACCTTC. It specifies CSVDRVRNYGYTF. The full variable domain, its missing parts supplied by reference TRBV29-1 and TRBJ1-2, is SAVISQKPSRDICQRGTSLTIQCQVDSQVTMMFWYRQQPGQSLTLIATANQGSEATYESGFVIDKFPISRPNLTFSTLTVSNMSPEDSSIYLCSVDRVRNYGYTFGSGTRLTVV.

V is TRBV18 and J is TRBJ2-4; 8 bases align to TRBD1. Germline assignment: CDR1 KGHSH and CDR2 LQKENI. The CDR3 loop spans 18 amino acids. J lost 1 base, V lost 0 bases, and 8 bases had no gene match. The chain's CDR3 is CASSPPYRQGAAKNIQYF. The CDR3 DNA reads TGTGCCAGCTCACCACCATATCGTCAGGGGGCGGCCAAAAACATTCAGTACTTC.

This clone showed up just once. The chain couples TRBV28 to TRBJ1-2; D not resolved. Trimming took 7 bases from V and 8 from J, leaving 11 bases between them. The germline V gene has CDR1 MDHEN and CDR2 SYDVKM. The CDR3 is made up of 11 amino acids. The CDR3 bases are TGTGCCAGCACCTCCCCCGAGGGCTACACCTTC. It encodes CASTSPEGYTF.

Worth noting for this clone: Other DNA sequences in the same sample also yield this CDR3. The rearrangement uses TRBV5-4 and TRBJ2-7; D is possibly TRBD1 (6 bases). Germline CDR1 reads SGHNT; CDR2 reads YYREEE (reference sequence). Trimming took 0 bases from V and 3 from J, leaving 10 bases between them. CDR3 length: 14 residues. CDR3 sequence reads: CASSLGRGSYEQYF. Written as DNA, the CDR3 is TGTGCCAGCAGCTTGGGCAGGGGCAGCTACGAGCAGTACTTC.

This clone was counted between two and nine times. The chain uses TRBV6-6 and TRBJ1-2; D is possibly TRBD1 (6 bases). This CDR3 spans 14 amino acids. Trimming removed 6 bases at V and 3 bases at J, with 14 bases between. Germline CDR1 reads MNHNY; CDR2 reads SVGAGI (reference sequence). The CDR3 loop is CASSHRDTYYGYTF. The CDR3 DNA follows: TGTGCCAGCAGCCACCGGGACACCTACTATGGCTACACCTTC.